This record looks at one T cell receptor (beta chain) sequence and its context. The sample belongs to a study of blood T cell repertoires in COVID-19. Whole-study context: Both acute and convalescent COVID-19 samples were obtained from the United States, Italy and Spain.

The table came from immunoSEQ multiplex PCR; TCRdb's copy has only in-frame clones and leaves some out. The top ten hold 7.5% to 10% of the sample, which has 100,000 or so clones, roughly four fifths seen once. The ends lost 5 bases at V and 5 bases at J; junction bases unmatched: 8. Per germline, CDR1 MDHEN and CDR2 SYDVKM. This CDR3 is built from 15 residues. The chain recombines TRBV28 with TRBJ1-4, with 7 bases lining up with TRBD1. The sample comprised peripheral blood. The receptor was derived from a woman in her 70s with acute or convalescent COVID-19. CDR3 nucleotide sequence: TGTGCCAGCAGTCGGGACAGACGAGGAAATGAAAAACTGTTTTTT. Its protein is CASSRDRRGNEKLFF.